This entry lists 27 T cell receptor beta chains sequenced from one sample in a study of cytomegalovirus exposure and HLA in healthy donors. PCR used 60 Vbeta primers and 13 Jbeta primers. Method: immunoSEQ multiplex PCR; TCRdb's copy keeps in-frame clones and lacks some. The sample gives 150,000 to 200,000 clones, 85% of which show up once; less than 2.5% is in the top ten. Sequenced: PBMCs. The receptors were sampled from a woman between 50 and 59 years old in good health and CMV-seronegative.

The chain carries TRBV5-6 and TRBJ2-5; D may be TRBD2 (5 bases). Germline V gene lookup returns CDR1 SGHDT and CDR2 YYEEEE. Trimming cost V 2 bases and J 0 bases, with 20 bases left between them. The CDR3 has 18 residues. CDR3 in amino acids: CASSFGLMQRGDQETQYF. CDR3 DNA: TGTGCCAGCAGCTTCGGACTTATGCAGCGAGGAGACCAAGAGACCCAGTACTTC.

The CDR3 loop reads CASSLSTSGYEQYF. The DNA for the CDR3 is TGCGCCAGCAGCTTGTCGACTAGCGGGTACGAGCAGTACTTC. The rearrangement joins TRBV5-1 to TRBJ2-7; 10 positions agree with TRBD2. CDR3 length equals 14 residues. CDR1 is SGHRS and CDR2 is YFSETQ in the germline V gene. The V and J ends lost 1 base and 4 bases, in that order; junction bases with no gene match: 2.

The chain uses TRBV7-2 and TRBJ2-2, with D maybe TRBD1 (6 bases). This CDR3 has 15 residues. CDR1 is SGHTA and CDR2 is FQGNSA in the germline V gene. V lost 7 bases to trimming and J lost 3 bases, with 15 bases between them. The CDR3 nucleotides are TGTGCCAGCAATAAACAGGGCTCGTACACCGGGGAGCTGTTTTTT. As protein: CASNKQGSYTGELFF.

The CDR3 region has the DNA TGCGCCAGCAGCTTGCTTAGCGGGAGATACAATGAGCAGTTCTTC. This gives the protein CASSLLSGRYNEQFF. The chain has TRBV5-1 and TRBJ2-1; 9 bases are a match to TRBD2. With V trimmed by 1 base and J by 4 bases, 3 bases remained unmatched. The CDR3 runs to 15 residues. Germline CDR1 is SGHRS and CDR2 is YFSETQ.

The rearrangement uses TRBV7-8 and TRBJ2-1; 9 positions match TRBD2. This CDR3 is 16 amino acids long. Losses at the gene ends were 1 base for V and 5 bases for J; bases not matched to a gene: 6. The germline V gene encodes CDR1 SGHVS and CDR2 FQNEAQ. The CDR3 sequence: CASSLVGGRDNNEQFF. CDR3 nucleotides: TGTGCCAGCAGCTTAGTCGGCGGGAGGGACAACAATGAGCAGTTCTTC.

This chain joins TRBV6-5 and TRBJ2-1, with 8 bases identical to TRBD2. The CDR3 covers 15 residues. The J segment lost 0 bases and the V segment lost 4 bases, leaving 2 bases of the junction unmatched. Germline CDR1 is MNHEY and CDR2 is SVGAGI. In DNA form, the CDR3 reads TGTGCCAGCAGTTGGAGCGGGAGCTCCTACAATGAGCAGTTCTTC. Its translation is CASSWSGSSYNEQFF.

The rearrangement uses TRBV7-9 and TRBJ1-5; 7 positions agree with TRBD1. Per germline, CDR1 SEHNR and CDR2 FQNEAQ (reference sequence). The CDR3 is 15 amino acids. V shed 5 bases, J shed 1 base, and the junction held 5 bases outside the gene matches. This CDR3 is CASSIGQASNQPQHF. The CDR3 DNA reads TGTGCCAGCAGCATAGGACAGGCGAGCAATCAGCCCCAGCATTTT. The full variable domain, with the rest looked up from reference TRBV7-9 and TRBJ1-5, is DTGVSQNPRHKITKRGQNVTFRCDPISEHNRLYWYRQTLGQGPEFLTYFQNEAQLEKSRLLSDRFSAERPKGSFSTLEIQRTEQGDSAMYLCASSIGQASNQPQHFGDGTRLSIL.

This chain uses TRBV7-2 with TRBJ2-3; D is perhaps TRBD2 (6 bases). This CDR3 has 15 amino acids. Trimming left V 3 bases short and J 1 base short, with 11 bases between. CDR1 is SGHTA and CDR2 is FQGNSA in the germline V gene. CDR3 loop: CASSLGLGRTDTQYF. CDR3 in DNA: TGTGCCAGCAGCTTGGGACTCGGGCGCACAGATACGCAGTATTTT.

The V call is TRBV5-4, the J call TRBJ2-5, with 9 bases lining up with TRBD1. The germline gives CDR1 SGHNT, CDR2 YYREEE (reference sequence). CDR3 length: 16 amino acids. Germline trimming cut 0 bases from V and 2 bases from J; bases unmatched to any gene: 5. The CDR3 sequence is CASSLVDRGLQETQYF. Here the CDR3 DNA reads TGTGCCAGCAGCTTGGTGGACAGGGGTTTACAAGAGACCCAGTACTTC.

The V gene is TRBV5-1, the J gene TRBJ2-1, with 15 bases aligning to TRBD2. From germline, CDR1 is SGHRS and CDR2 YFSETQ. The J segment lost 5 bases and the V segment lost 4 bases, leaving 13 bases of the junction unmatched. This CDR3 has 19 residues. This CDR3 reads CASSTWTSGRDSGNNEQFF. CDR3 sequence (DNA): TGCGCCAGCAGCACGTGGACTAGCGGGAGGGATTCGGGTAACAATGAGCAGTTCTTC.

In this sample, this clone turned up once. The chain has TRBV21-1 and TRBJ2-7; TRBD2, the table's D call, was not compared with the DNA. TRBV21-1 is assigned pseudogene status. CDR3 size: 13 residues. The CDR3 region has the DNA TGTGCCAGCAGTCTAGCGGGAGCCTACGAGCAGTGCTTC. It yields the protein CASSLAGAYEQCF.

This clone has a handful of counts. V gene TRBV28 combines with J gene TRBJ1-5; 8 bases are a match to TRBD1. Germline V gene data show CDR1 as MDHEN and CDR2 as SYDVKM. There are 15 residues in the CDR3. The V gene end was trimmed by 6 bases and the J gene end by 5 bases; junction bases not matched to a gene: 9. CDR3 protein: CASRSPRGLDQPQHF. The CDR3 bases are TGTGCCAGCAGGAGTCCCAGGGGGCTCGATCAGCCCCAGCATTTT.

The rearrangement uses TRBV5-1 and TRBJ1-3; the D gene is possibly TRBD1 (6 bases). CDR3 size: 16 residues. Deletions cut 0 bases from V and 2 bases from J, with 12 bases between. Germline V gene sequence: CDR1 SGHRS, CDR2 YFSETQ. CDR3 amino acids: CASSLVMRGTGNTIYF. Here the CDR3 DNA reads TGCGCCAGCAGCTTGGTGATGAGGGGGACTGGAAACACCATATATTTT.

Concerning this clone: The junction and the germline gene differ at one end; a read error may be behind it. The chain recombines TRBV7-8 with TRBJ1-5; D is undetermined. There are 15 residues in the CDR3. Germline values: CDR1 SGHVS, CDR2 FQNEAQ. This chain's CDR3 is CASRLLAGWDHPQHF. The CDR3 DNA sequence: TGTGCCAGCAGACTTCTAGCCGGCTGGGATCATCCCCAGCATTTT.

The J gene is TRBJ2-2, the V gene TRBV12-5, with 11 nucleotides matching TRBD2. V was clipped by 7 bases and J by 2 bases; unmatched bases: 6. The CDR3 runs 16 residues. Germline V gene sequence: CDR1 LGHNT, CDR2 FRNRAP. For the CDR3, the DNA is TGTGCTAGTGCCAACCGACTAGCGGGAAACACCGGGGAGCTGTTTTTT. This translates into CASANRLAGNTGELFF. Combining the CDR3 with reference TRBV12-5 and TRBJ2-2 gives the whole variable domain DARVTQTPRHKVTEMGQEVTMRCQPILGHNTVFWYRQTMMQGLELLAYFRNRAPLDDSGMPKDRFSAEMPDATLATLKIQPSEPRDSAVYFCASANRLAGNTGELFFGEGSRLTVL.

The V and J genes are TRBV28 and TRBJ2-3, with 8 bases aligning to TRBD1. CDR3 size: 16 residues. Germline CDR1 reads MDHEN; CDR2 reads SYDVKM. V gave up 6 bases and J gave up 6 bases; unmatched junction bases: 14. This CDR3 reads CASRPSGTGGGDTQYF. CDR3 coding DNA: TGTGCCAGCAGACCCTCCGGGACAGGAGGCGGGGATACGCAGTATTTT.

This chain uses TRBV27 with TRBJ1-2; maybe TRBD1 (6 bases). The CDR3 is 15 residues long. Germline CDR1 and CDR2: MNHEY and SMNVEV (reference sequence). Between the trimmed V and J ends, which lost 5 bases and 4 bases, there was a span of 17 bases. As DNA, the CDR3 is TGTGCCAGCAGTCGGCGGGGGGCAGTTGGCTATGGCTACACCTTC. Encoded protein: CASSRRGAVGYGYTF.

The chain recombines TRBV30 with TRBJ1-4, with unresolved D. Germline V lookup: CDR1 GTSNPN, CDR2 SVGIG (reference sequence). V lost 0 bases to trimming and J lost 13 bases, with 12 bases between them. The CDR3 runs to 12 residues. CDR3 sequence reads: CAWSVDRVPLFF. CDR3 coding DNA: TGTGCCTGGAGTGTAGACCGGGTCCCACTGTTTTTT.

This clone was seen more than once but under ten times. CDR3 loop: CASSLRTGSYSYEQYF. The CDR3 DNA reads TGCGCCAGCAGCCTACGGACAGGGTCTTACTCCTACGAGCAGTACTTC. The chain recombines TRBV5-1 with TRBJ2-7; 8 bases are shared with TRBD1. Losses at the gene ends were 4 bases for V and 0 bases for J; bases not matched to a gene: 9. The length of the CDR3 is 16 residues. From germline, CDR1 is SGHRS and CDR2 YFSETQ.

This sequence joins TRBV6-1 and TRBJ2-3; D not certain. CDR1 is MNHNS, CDR2 SASEGT, per germline. V shed 3 bases and J shed 2 bases, with 21 bases lying between them. The CDR3 is 18 residues long. The CDR3 coding sequence is TGTGCCAGCAGTGAGGTCGGGTCGGGTTTTCAGTCCACAGATACGCAGTATTTT. It yields the protein CASSEVGSGFQSTDTQYF.

CDR3 sequence reads: CASSLEGRVPYEQYF. Here the CDR3 DNA reads TGCGCCAGCAGCTTGGAGGGCAGGGTCCCCTACGAGCAGTACTTC. V gene TRBV5-1 combines with J gene TRBJ2-7, with a possible D match to TRBD1 (5 bases). This CDR3 is built from 15 residues. The ends were cut back, 0 bases at V and 2 bases at J, with 12 bases in the middle. Germline values: CDR1 SGHRS, CDR2 YFSETQ.

This chain uses TRBV27 with TRBJ2-7; 9 bases line up with TRBD2. The junction had 2 bases not matched to a gene; V was cut back by 2 bases and J by 3 bases. The germline V gene has CDR1 MNHEY and CDR2 SMNVEV (reference sequence). There are 14 residues in the CDR3. CDR3 region: CASSLKRGDYEQYF. In nucleotides, the CDR3 is TGTGCCAGCAGTTTAAAGCGGGGGGACTACGAGCAGTACTTC.

This clone was counted only a few times. The rearrangement uses TRBV14 and TRBJ2-2; 10 positions match TRBD1. Trimming removed 1 base from V and 4 bases from J; junction bases left unmatched: 3. This CDR3 region has 16 residues. The germline CDR1 and CDR2 sequences are SGHDN and FVKESK. Here the CDR3 reads CASSQGQGAGTGELFF. The CDR3 DNA follows: TGTGCCAGCAGCCAAGGACAGGGGGCGGGCACCGGGGAGCTGTTTTTT. Full variable domain (remainder filled in from reference TRBV14 and TRBJ2-2): EAGVTQFPSHSVIEKGQTVTLRCDPISGHDNLYWYRRVMGKEIKFLLHFVKESKQDESGMPNNRFLAERTGGTYSTLKVQPAELEDSGVYFCASSQGQGAGTGELFFGEGSRLTVL.

The chain couples TRBV11-3 to TRBJ2-7, with 9 bases lining up with TRBD1. Germline assignment: CDR1 SGHNT and CDR2 YENEEA. V shed 5 bases, J shed 2 bases, and the junction held 4 bases outside the gene matches. The CDR3 has 14 amino acids. The CDR3 nucleotides read TGTGCCAGCAGCCACCGGGACAGGGCCTACGAGCAGTACTTC. Translation: CASSHRDRAYEQYF.

This chain uses TRBV4-2 with TRBJ2-1, with unresolved D. The V end was cut by 0 bases, the J end by 11 bases, with 8 bases between. The CDR3 covers 12 residues. CDR1 and CDR2 from the germline V gene are LGHNA and YNFKEQ. Here the CDR3 reads CASSQDWSKQFF. The CDR3 region has the DNA TGTGCCAGCAGCCAAGATTGGAGTAAGCAGTTCTTC.

The rearrangement joins TRBV6-1 to TRBJ1-2; TRBD1 matches at 12 bases. The CDR3 contains 16 residues. V shed 3 bases and J 7 bases; nucleotides not matched to a gene: 9. The germline CDR1 and CDR2 sequences are MNHNS and SASEGT. The CDR3 sequence: CASSDGTGGFVSGYTF. The CDR3 coding sequence is TGTGCCAGCAGTGACGGGACAGGGGGCTTTGTAAGTGGCTACACCTTC.

This clone was seen just once. The chain carries TRBV10-2 and TRBJ2-5, with TRBD1 as a possible D gene (6 bases). This CDR3 spans 15 amino acids. Germline CDR1 WSHSY, CDR2 SAAADI. V gave up 7 bases and J gave up 2 bases, with 17 bases separating them. Written as DNA, the CDR3 is TGCGCCAGCACCTTGACAGGCCCGGGACAAGAGACCCAGTACTTC. Amino acid sequence: CASTLTGPGQETQYF.